The next 20 T cell receptor beta chains were all read from a single sample in a study of cytomegalovirus exposure and HLA in healthy donors. Primers: 60 Vbeta forward and 13 Jbeta reverse. Assay: immunoSEQ multiplex PCR; the TCRdb copy retains only in-frame clones and omits some. The repertoire holds approximately 150,000 clones, approximately 84% seen once, with under 1.1% in the top ten. Sequencing used PBMCs. These receptors were obtained from a man aged 30 to 39 in good health and CMV-seronegative.

This chain connects TRBV9 to TRBJ2-7; the D gene is possibly TRBD2 (5 bases). CDR1 SGDLS and CDR2 YYNGEE come from the germline V gene. This CDR3 has 19 amino acids. V lost 4 bases and J 6 bases, leaving 32 bases between the germline ends. The CDR3 DNA reads TGTGCCAGCAGCCCCGCCCTCCTTTCTCGGACGGGGAACCGGGGCGAGCAGTACTTC. Translation: CASSPALLSRTGNRGEQYF.

V usage is TRBV6-1 and J usage is TRBJ2-7; D gene unclear. V lost 1 base and J lost 4, with 11 bases in between. CDR3 length: 14 amino acids. Germline V gene sequence: CDR1 MNHNS, CDR2 SASEGT. The CDR3 DNA is TGTGCCAGCAGTGAAGACGTCAGATCATACGAGCAGTACTTC. Protein sequence: CASSEDVRSYEQYF.

The rearrangement uses TRBV30 and TRBJ1-1; D unresolved. This CDR3 is built from 16 residues. V dropped 2 bases and J dropped 10 bases, with 26 bases sitting between them. From germline, CDR1 is GTSNPN and CDR2 SVGIG (reference sequence). CDR3 protein: CAWSTTLGLNNAGAFF. CDR3 bases: TGTGCCTGGAGTACCACCCTTGGACTCAATAACGCTGGAGCTTTCTTT.

The chain employs TRBV30 and TRBJ2-5, with D tentatively TRBD2 (6 bases). Looked up from germline, CDR1 is GTSNPN and CDR2 is SVGIG (reference sequence). V lost 1 base and J 11 bases, leaving 26 bases between the germline ends. This CDR3 spans 16 amino acids. The CDR3: CAWSAPFAGPRGEQYF. CDR3 nucleotides: TGTGCCTGGAGTGCCCCTTTCGCGGGACCCCGCGGAGAGCAGTACTTC. Filled out from reference TRBV30 and TRBJ2-5, the complete variable domain reads SQTIHQWPATLVQPVGSPLSLECTVEGTSNPNLYWYRQAAGRGLQLLFYSVGIGQISSEVPQNLSASRPQDRQFILSSKKLLLSDSGFYLCAWSAPFAGPRGEQYFGPGTRLLVL.

The rearrangement uses TRBV6-1 and TRBJ2-5, with TRBD2 as a possible D gene (6 bases). TRBJ2-7 matches the DNA end more closely, so the J call is doubtful. CDR1 and CDR2 (germline): MNHNS, SASEGT. This CDR3 is built from 15 residues. The CDR3 loop reads CASSEGGSTIYEQYF. The CDR3 coding sequence is TGTGCCAGCAGTGAGGGGGGATCAACGATCTACGAGCAGTACTTC.

CDR3 region: CASSQEQGNSYEQYF. As DNA, the CDR3 is TGCGCCAGCAGCCAAGAACAGGGAAACTCCTACGAGCAGTACTTC. The J gene is TRBJ2-7, the V gene TRBV4-1, with D possibly being TRBD1 (6 bases). CDR1 and CDR2 (germline): MGHRA, YSYEKL. The CDR3 is made up of 15 amino acids. Trimming removed 0 bases from V and 0 bases from J, with 9 bases in between.

The rearrangement uses TRBV10-3 and TRBJ2-1; possible D gene TRBD2, 5 bases. CDR3 length: 13 residues. Germline loops: CDR1 ENHRY, CDR2 SYGVKD. Deletions cut 7 bases from V and 8 bases from J, with 15 bases between. CDR3 loop: CAINEGLGDEQFF. The DNA of the CDR3 is TGTGCCATCAACGAGGGTTTGGGTGATGAGCAGTTCTTC.

V is TRBV28 and J is TRBJ2-5; 9 positions match TRBD1. CDR3 size: 18 residues. J lost 5 bases, V lost 1 base, and 14 bases had no gene match. CDR1 and CDR2 from the germline V gene are MDHEN and SYDVKM. The CDR3 DNA reads as TGTGCCAGCAGTTTATCCGGGACAGGGATCTTGTCTTGGGAGACCCAGTACTTC. Translated, it gives CASSLSGTGILSWETQYF.

This rearrangement joins TRBV6-5 to TRBJ1-1, with D possibly TRBD1 on 6 matching bases. With 6 bases removed from V and 4 bases from J, the gap between germline ends came to 15 bases. The CDR3 runs 14 residues. Germline CDR1 MNHEY, CDR2 SVGAGI. The CDR3 DNA reads as TGTGCCAGCAGCCAAGACAGGCCCCCCACTGAAGCTTTCTTT. Amino acid sequence: CASSQDRPPTEAFF.

J is TRBJ2-7 and V is TRBV7-2; no clear D gene. V lost 5 bases to trimming and J lost 1 base, with 12 bases between them. The CDR3 spans 14 residues. The V gene's germline CDR1 is SGHTA and CDR2 FQGNSA. Here the CDR3 DNA reads TGTGCCAGCAGCCTTGACACGTTTTCCTACGAGCAGTACTTC. Protein product: CASSLDTFSYEQYF.

The chain couples TRBV19 to TRBJ1-1; D is unresolved. Per germline, CDR1 LNHDA and CDR2 SQIVND (reference sequence). V was clipped by 5 bases and J by 3 bases, with 16 bases between them. CDR3 length: 15 residues. CDR3 nucleotides: TGTGCCAGTAGTTTCCCCCCGGGTCGGGACACTGAAGCTTTCTTT. Translated: CASSFPPGRDTEAFF. Full variable domain (outside the CDR3, taken from reference TRBV19 and TRBJ1-1): DGGITQSPKYLFRKEGQNVTLSCEQNLNHDAMYWYRQDPGQGLRLIYYSQIVNDFQKGDIAEGYSVSREKKESFPLTVTSAQKNPTAFYLCASSFPPGRDTEAFFGQGTRLTVV.

The chain combines TRBV7-2 with TRBJ1-1, with D possibly matching TRBD1 (5 bases). CDR1 and CDR2 from the germline V gene are SGHTA and FQGNSA. The CDR3 extends over 14 amino acids. V was pared by 5 bases and J by 5 bases, with 15 bases between. The CDR3 is CASSRDGGRTEAFF. Here the CDR3 DNA reads TGTGCCAGCAGCCGGGACGGAGGGAGGACTGAAGCTTTCTTT.

This clone has just one count. The CDR3 DNA follows: TGTGCCAGCAGCTTGGGACAGAACACTGAAGCTTTCTTT. Protein: CASSLGQNTEAFF. The V and J genes are TRBV7-6 and TRBJ1-1, with D possibly matching TRBD1 (6 bases). This CDR3 is 13 amino acids long. V was trimmed by 3 bases and J by 1 base, leaving 6 bases between them. Germline lookup yields CDR1 SGHVS and CDR2 FNYEAQ.

The genes are TRBV5-1 and TRBJ2-3; TRBD2 matches at 11 bases. The ends lost 3 bases at V and 0 bases at J; junction bases unmatched: 3. The germline V gene has CDR1 SGHRS and CDR2 YFSETQ. This CDR3 region has 16 residues. CDR3 DNA sequence: TGCGCCAGCAGCTCCCTAGCGGGGGGTAGCACAGATACGCAGTATTTT. Protein product: CASSSLAGGSTDTQYF.

The CDR3 here is CASSSLSGGAGETQYF. The CDR3 bases are TGCGCCAGCAGCTCCCTGAGCGGGGGGGCCGGGGAGACCCAGTACTTC. The chain employs TRBV5-1 and TRBJ2-5; the match to TRBD2 covers 10 bases. Germline lookup yields CDR1 SGHRS and CDR2 YFSETQ. V trimming: 3 bases; J trimming: 5 bases; junction bases outside the gene matches: 10. The CDR3 runs 16 residues.

V is TRBV4-3 and J is TRBJ1-6; no clear D. Germline values: CDR1 LGHNA, CDR2 YSLEER. The CDR3 runs to 17 residues. With 1 base removed from V and 3 bases from J, the gap between germline ends came to 13 bases. CDR3 residues: CASSQAEGDFYNSPLHF. For the CDR3, the DNA is TGCGCCAGCAGCCAAGCTGAGGGAGACTTCTATAATTCACCCCTCCACTTT.

The genes are TRBV6-1 and TRBJ2-7; D ambiguous. The V end lost 2 bases, the J end lost 2 bases, and 13 bases lay between the germline ends. There are 15 residues in the CDR3. Germline loops: CDR1 MNHNS, CDR2 SASEGT. CDR3 nucleotide sequence: TGTGCCAGCAGTGAATACTTACCCAGGACCTACGAGCAGTACTTC. Translation gives CASSEYLPRTYEQYF.

This rearrangement joins TRBV25-1 to TRBJ2-7, with D tentatively TRBD1 (7 bases). The CDR3 runs 10 residues. The V end was cut by 8 bases, the J end by 6 bases, with 8 bases between. CDR1 and CDR2 (germline): MGHDK, SYGVNS. The CDR3 loop reads CASQGGEQYF. The CDR3 bases are TGTGCCAGCCAGGGGGGCGAGCAGTACTTC.

The chain links TRBV19 to TRBJ2-3; D not resolved. The length of the CDR3 is 14 residues. The germline CDR1 and CDR2 sequences are LNHDA and SQIVND (reference sequence). Trimming stripped 10 bases from V and 1 base from J, with 15 bases between. CDR3 protein: CATRSDWGTDTQYF. The CDR3 region has the DNA TGTGCCACCCGATCAGACTGGGGCACAGATACGCAGTATTTT. Full variable domain (remainder filled in from reference TRBV19 and TRBJ2-3): DGGITQSPKYLFRKEGQNVTLSCEQNLNHDAMYWYRQDPGQGLRLIYYSQIVNDFQKGDIAEGYSVSREKKESFPLTVTSAQKNPTAFYLCATRSDWGTDTQYFGPGTRLTVL.

This chain joins TRBV29-1 and TRBJ2-7; tentatively, D is TRBD1 (6 bases). The germline V and J ends were trimmed by 6 bases and 3 bases, with 18 bases remaining between them. CDR1 SQVTM and CDR2 ANQGSEA come from the germline V gene. The CDR3 consists of 14 residues. The CDR3: CSVILTGSFYEQYF. In nucleotides, the CDR3 is TGCAGCGTCATACTTACAGGGAGTTTCTACGAGCAGTACTTC.